This record looks at one T cell receptor beta chain sequence and its context. The same CDR3 arises from other DNA sequences in this sample as well. This PCR relied on a set of 60 Vbeta primers and 13 Jbeta primers. Generated by immunoSEQ multiplex PCR, the TCRdb table keeps only in-frame clones and is missing some. The table lists roughly 150,000 clones, 66% of them singletons, with under 2% in the top ten. V lost 2 bases and J lost 2; bases outside the gene matches: 0. Germline V CDR1 and CDR2: MNHEY, SMNVEV (reference sequence). The CDR3 contains 15 residues. This sample was included in a study of cytomegalovirus exposure and HLA in healthy donors.

The chain carries TRBV27 and TRBJ1-5; TRBD1 agrees at 10 bases. The receptor's source is a human donor in good health. Sample: PBMCs. CDR3 in DNA: TGTGCCAGCAGTTTAGGGACAGGGGGCAATCAGCCCCAGCATTTT. Protein: CASSLGTGGNQPQHF.